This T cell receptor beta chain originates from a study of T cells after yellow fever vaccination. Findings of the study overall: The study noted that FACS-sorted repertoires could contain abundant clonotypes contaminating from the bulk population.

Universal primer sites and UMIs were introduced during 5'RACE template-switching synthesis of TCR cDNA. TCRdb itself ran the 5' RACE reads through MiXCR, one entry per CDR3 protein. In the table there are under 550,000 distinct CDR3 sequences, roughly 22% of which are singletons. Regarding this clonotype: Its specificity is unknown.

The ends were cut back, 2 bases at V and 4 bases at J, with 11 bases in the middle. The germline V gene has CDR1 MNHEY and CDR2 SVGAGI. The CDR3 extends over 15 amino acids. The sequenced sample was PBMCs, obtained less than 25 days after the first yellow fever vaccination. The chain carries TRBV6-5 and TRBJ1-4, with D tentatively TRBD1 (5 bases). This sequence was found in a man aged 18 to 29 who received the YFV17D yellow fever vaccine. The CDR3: CASSYRDGGNEKLFF. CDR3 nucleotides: TGTGCCAGCAGTTACCGGGACGGGGGTAATGAAAAACTGTTTTTT.